The clone carrying this TCR beta chain was seen a single time. Its cognate antigen is unknown. The sample originates from a study of cytomegalovirus exposure and HLA in healthy donors. The primer mix had 60 Vbeta and 13 Jbeta primers. TCRdb's copy holds only in-frame clones and misses some; the assay was immunoSEQ multiplex PCR. Among 280,000 or so clones listed, 70% to 90% were seen once. The junction had 3 bases not matched to a gene; V was cut back by 0 bases and J by 2 bases. Germline CDR1 is KGHSH and CDR2 is LQKENI. The CDR3 length is 16 residues. Broader study findings: Later analysis indicated greater clonal expansion among HLA-associated TCR beta chains than among equally common other chains. The study labeled 164 TCR beta chains cytomegalovirus-associated. Most TCR sequences were seen very rarely across donors, but some public TCRs occurred in many.

The receptor was derived from a woman in her late teens or twenties in good health and CMV-seronegative. The sequenced sample was PBMCs. The genes are TRBV18 and TRBJ2-2, with 7 bases identical to TRBD1. The CDR3, as DNA: TGTGCCAGCTCACCACCCACAGGGGTAAACACCGGGGAGCTGTTTTTT. Amino acids: CASSPPTGVNTGELFF.